This entry lists 2 T cell receptor beta chains sequenced from one sample in a study of T cells after yellow fever vaccination. TCRdb re-derived calls from the 5' RACE reads in MiXCR, one entry per CDR3 protein. Of over 300,000 distinct CDR3 sequences listed, less than 4.5% were seen once; the top ten hold 20% to 25%. This specimen was PBMCs, taken on the day of the yellow fever booster vaccination. These receptors were obtained from a man between 18 and 29 years old who received the YFV17D yellow fever vaccine.

This clonotype was seen repeatedly, ten times or more. The J gene is TRBJ2-2, the V gene TRBV27; 9 bases fit TRBD2. The V gene's germline CDR1 is MNHEY and CDR2 SMNVEV (reference sequence). The V and J ends lost 8 bases and 1 base, in that order; junction bases with no gene match: 11. CDR3 size: 17 residues. Here the CDR3 DNA reads TGTGCCAGCCGCTCTATAGCGGGGGTACTGAACACCGGGGAGCTGTTTTTT. Translation gives CASRSIAGVLNTGELFF.

This clonotype appeared many times. V and J are TRBV5-6 and TRBJ1-5; no clear D. CDR1 SGHDT and CDR2 YYEEEE come from the germline V gene. V was cut by 0 bases and J by 7 bases, with 14 bases left in between. The CDR3 has 15 residues. CDR3 sequence (DNA): TGTGCCAGCAGCTTGGGAGCAGGTTGGAGACAGCCCCAGCATTTT. Translating gives CASSLGAGWRQPQHF.